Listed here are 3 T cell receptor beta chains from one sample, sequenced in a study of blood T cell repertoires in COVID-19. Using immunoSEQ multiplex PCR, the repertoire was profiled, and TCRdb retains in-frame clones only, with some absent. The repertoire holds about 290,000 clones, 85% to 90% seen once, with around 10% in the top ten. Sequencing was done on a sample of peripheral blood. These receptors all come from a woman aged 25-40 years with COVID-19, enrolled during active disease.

For the CDR3, the DNA is TGTGCCAGCAGCTTCGACAGTGCTACAGATGAGCAGTTCTTC. The encoded protein is CASSFDSATDEQFF. The chain couples TRBV11-2 to TRBJ2-1; maybe TRBD1 (5 bases). The germline V gene has CDR1 SGHAT and CDR2 FQNNGV. V dropped 3 bases and J dropped 8 bases, with 14 bases sitting between them. The CDR3 contains 14 residues.

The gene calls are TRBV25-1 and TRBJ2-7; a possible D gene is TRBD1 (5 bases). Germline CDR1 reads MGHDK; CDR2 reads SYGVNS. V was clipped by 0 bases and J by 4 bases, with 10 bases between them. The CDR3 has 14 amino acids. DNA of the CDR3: TGTGCCAGCAGTGAATATCAGGGTCAATACGAGCAGTACTTC. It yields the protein CASSEYQGQYEQYF.

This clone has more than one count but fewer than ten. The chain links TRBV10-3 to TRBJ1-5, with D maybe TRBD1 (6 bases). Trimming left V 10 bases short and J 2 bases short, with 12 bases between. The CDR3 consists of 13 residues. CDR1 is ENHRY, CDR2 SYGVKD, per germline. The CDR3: CATQGRGNQPQHF. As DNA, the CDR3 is TGTGCCACACAGGGAAGAGGCAATCAGCCCCAGCATTTT.